Shown below are 30 T cell receptor beta chains from a single sample sequenced in a study of shared clonotypes between healthy human individuals. The assay was immunoSEQ multiplex PCR, and TCRdb's table has in-frame clones only and misses some. The table lists roughly 700,000 clones, less than 85% of them singletons. Sequencing was done on a sample of memory CD4+ T cells sorted from blood. Subset in this sample: CD45RA-negative fraction. These receptors originate from a woman aged 30 to 39 in good health.

This rearrangement joins TRBV28 to TRBJ2-7; D is unresolved. This CDR3 comprises 13 residues. CDR1 is MDHEN, CDR2 SYDVKM, per germline. V was pared by 6 bases and J by 6 bases, with 15 bases between. The chain's CDR3 is CASSLPDPAEQYF. DNA of the CDR3: TGTGCCAGCAGCCTACCCGATCCGGCCGAGCAGTACTTC.

The CDR3 DNA is TGTGCCAGTAGTAATGACCGCTCGAACACCGGGGAGCTGTTTTTT. It encodes CASSNDRSNTGELFF. The chain couples TRBV19 to TRBJ2-2; D not resolved. The length of the CDR3 is 15 residues. CDR1 is LNHDA and CDR2 is SQIVND in the germline V gene (reference sequence). Trimming shortened V by 4 bases and J by 0 bases, and 9 bases separated the two germline ends.

The chain has TRBV28 and TRBJ2-6; a weak D match, TRBD1 (6 bases). The CDR3 has 19 amino acids. Germline loops: CDR1 MDHEN, CDR2 SYDVKM. Trimming left V 4 bases short and J 0 bases short, with 19 bases between. The CDR3 DNA follows: TGTGCCAGCAGTTCCCGCTCCTTTGGGGGCTCCTCTGGGGCCAACGTCCTGACTTTC. Protein product: CASSSRSFGGSSGANVLTF.

This clone has a count of ten or more. This chain connects TRBV29-1 to TRBJ2-5; TRBD1 matches 7 bases. Per germline, CDR1 SQVTM and CDR2 ANQGSEA. The CDR3 spans 12 residues. V trimming: 5 bases; J trimming: 4 bases; junction bases outside the gene matches: 4. The chain's CDR3 is CSVTRDRETQYF. The DNA for the CDR3 is TGCAGCGTTACTAGGGACAGAGAGACCCAGTACTTC.

This CDR3 is CASSRRWLLAGGPGGDTQYF. CDR3 in DNA: TGCGCCAGCAGCCGCAGGTGGCTTCTAGCGGGAGGGCCGGGCGGAGATACGCAGTATTTT. V and J are TRBV4-1 and TRBJ2-3, with 12 bases fitting TRBD2. Looked up from germline, CDR1 is MGHRA and CDR2 is YSYEKL. V gave up 4 bases and J gave up 5 bases; unmatched junction bases: 19. This CDR3 comprises 20 residues.

The chain uses TRBV5-1 and TRBJ2-2; 11 positions match TRBD2. V trimming: 3 bases; J trimming: 0 bases; junction bases outside the gene matches: 10. The CDR3 has 19 residues. Germline V gene lookup returns CDR1 SGHRS and CDR2 YFSETQ. The CDR3 region is CASSSRGASGRTNTGELFF. The DNA of the CDR3 is TGCGCCAGCAGCTCGCGGGGCGCTAGCGGGAGGACGAACACCGGGGAGCTGTTTTTT.

The chain carries TRBV30 and TRBJ1-4; 7 nucleotides align to TRBD1. The CDR3 has 13 residues. Germline V CDR1 and CDR2: GTSNPN, SVGIG (reference sequence). J lost 10 bases, V lost 1 base, and 6 bases had no gene match. CDR3: CAWSEGAGGKLFF. CDR3 sequence (DNA): TGTGCCTGGAGTGAGGGGGCGGGCGGAAAACTGTTTTTT.

The rearrangement uses TRBV18 and TRBJ1-5; 8 bases match TRBD1. V dropped 8 bases and J dropped 1; count of bases not matched to a gene: 4. The CDR3 is made up of 14 amino acids. Germline CDR1 reads KGHSH; CDR2 reads LQKENI. CDR3 region: CASAGTGSNQPQHF. The CDR3 nucleotides read TGTGCCAGCGCCGGGACAGGAAGCAATCAGCCCCAGCATTTT.

The V call is TRBV18, the J call TRBJ2-3; TRBD1 or TRBD2 may be the D gene (5 bases each). Germline V lookup: CDR1 KGHSH, CDR2 LQKENI. V lost 2 bases and J lost 4, with 7 bases in between. The CDR3 is 13 residues long. The CDR3 is CASSPGDADTQYF. CDR3 in DNA: TGTGCCAGCTCACCAGGGGACGCAGATACGCAGTATTTT.

The rearrangement uses TRBV7-7 and TRBJ2-3; 7 bases map to TRBD1. From germline, CDR1 is SSHAT and CDR2 FNYEAQ (reference sequence). The CDR3 loop spans 14 amino acids. The ends lost 4 bases at V and 1 base at J; junction bases unmatched: 2. CDR3 nucleotides: TGTGCCAGCAGCTCTGGACAGGGCACAGATACGCAGTATTTT. Translation: CASSSGQGTDTQYF.

This clone was observed a handful of times. V gene TRBV2 combines with J gene TRBJ1-5; perhaps TRBD1 as D (5 bases). CDR1 and CDR2 (germline): SNHLY, FYNNEI. Trimming removed 3 bases from V and 6 bases from J, with 15 bases in between. This CDR3 is 15 amino acids long. CDR3 residues: CASSELGVGSQPQHF. In DNA, the CDR3 is TGTGCCAGCAGTGAGTTGGGGGTTGGGAGTCAGCCCCAGCATTTT.

This chain links TRBV15 with TRBJ2-5, with D possibly called TRBD1 or TRBD2 (5 bases each). Trimming removed 5 bases at V and 7 bases at J, with 20 bases between. The CDR3 is made up of 15 amino acids. Per the germline V gene, CDR1 is LNHNV and CDR2 is YYDKDF (reference sequence). The CDR3 DNA reads TGTGCCACCAGCCTTACCGGGACGACTCTGGGGACCCAGTACTTC. Its protein is CATSLTGTTLGTQYF.

This clone was counted only a few times. The V call is TRBV6-4, the J call TRBJ2-2; no definite D call. CDR3 length equals 16 residues. V was trimmed by 2 bases and J by 4 bases, leaving 14 bases between them. Germline V gene lookup returns CDR1 MRHNA and CDR2 SNTAGT. The CDR3 loop is CASSDRDREGTGELFF. The CDR3 nucleotides are TGTGCCAGCAGTGACAGGGATAGGGAAGGCACCGGGGAGCTGTTTTTT.

The V and J genes are TRBV11-2 and TRBJ2-1; D is uncertain. V shed 9 bases and J shed 5 bases, with 17 bases lying between them. The CDR3 sequence is 14 residues long. The V gene's germline CDR1 is SGHAT and CDR2 FQNNGV. In nucleotides, the CDR3 is TGTGCCAGTCAAAAAAGTGTCCTCAACAATGAGCAGTTCTTC. Protein: CASQKSVLNNEQFF.

The J gene is TRBJ1-4, the V gene TRBV5-1, with D hard to call. Germline lookup yields CDR1 SGHRS and CDR2 YFSETQ. CDR3 length equals 14 residues. The germline V and J ends were trimmed by 4 bases and 8 bases, with 15 bases remaining between them. The CDR3 DNA reads TGCGCCAGCAGCGCGGGCCGGGAAGGGGAAAAACTGTTTTTT. This codes for CASSAGREGEKLFF.

CDR3 coding DNA: TGTGCCAGCAGCCTACCCACCAGTTCTGGGGCCAACGTCCTGACTTTC. This translates into CASSLPTSSGANVLTF. The rearrangement links TRBV14 to TRBJ2-6; unclear D gene. The V gene's germline CDR1 is SGHDN and CDR2 FVKESK. The CDR3 is made up of 16 amino acids. V was clipped by 4 bases and J by 1 base, with 11 bases between them.

The genes are TRBV6-1 and TRBJ1-1; D is ambiguous. Germline CDR1 is MNHNS and CDR2 is SASEGT. This CDR3 has 14 residues. V was pared by 6 bases and J by 4 bases, with 15 bases between. The CDR3: CASSNFGGSTEAFF. CDR3 bases: TGTGCCAGCAGCAACTTTGGTGGGAGCACTGAAGCTTTCTTT.

The rearrangement links TRBV19 to TRBJ2-7; 7 nucleotides match TRBD2. Losses at the gene ends were 8 bases for V and 1 base for J; bases not matched to a gene: 5. Germline V gene sequence: CDR1 LNHDA, CDR2 SQIVND (reference sequence). The CDR3 extends over 13 amino acids. The chain's CDR3 is CASGLGASYEQYF. The DNA for the CDR3 is TGTGCCAGTGGACTAGGGGCATCCTACGAGCAGTACTTC. Variable domain in full (rest from reference TRBV19 and TRBJ2-7): DGGITQSPKYLFRKEGQNVTLSCEQNLNHDAMYWYRQDPGQGLRLIYYSQIVNDFQKGDIAEGYSVSREKKESFPLTVTSAQKNPTAFYLCASGLGASYEQYFGPGTRLTVT.

The chain employs TRBV7-2 and TRBJ2-1, with TRBD1 identical over 7 bases. J was trimmed by 0 bases and V by 5 bases; bases with no gene match: 4. The CDR3 contains 15 residues. Germline-derived CDR1 and CDR2 are SGHTA and FQGNSA. The CDR3 coding sequence is TGTGCCAGCAGCGAGGACAGGTTCTCCTACAATGAGCAGTTCTTC. Its translation: CASSEDRFSYNEQFF.

The CDR3, as DNA: TGTGCCAGCAGCTTACGGACAGGGTGGGGTGAGCAGTTCTTC. Translation: CASSLRTGWGEQFF. The rearrangement joins TRBV11-3 to TRBJ2-1, with 8 nucleotides matching TRBD1. The CDR3 has 14 amino acids. V lost 2 bases to trimming and J lost 9 bases; unmatched junction nucleotides: 6. Germline CDR1 SGHNT, CDR2 YENEEA. The full variable domain, in which reference TRBV11-3 and TRBJ2-1 provide the parts outside the CDR3, is EAGVVQSPRYKIIEKKQPVAFWCNPISGHNTLYWYLQNLGQGPELLIRYENEEAVDDSQLPKDRFSAERLKGVDSTLKIQPAELGDSAVYLCASSLRTGWGEQFFGPGTRLTVL.

As to this clone: An end of the junction does not agree with germline; a read error may underlie this. The chain is built from TRBV6-1 and TRBJ2-1; D is uncertain. The CDR3 is 13 amino acids. Germline V lookup: CDR1 MNHNS, CDR2 SASEGT. CDR3 loop: CASSEQLYKEQFF. DNA of the CDR3: TGTGCCAGCAGTGAACAGTTATACAAGGAGCAGTTCTTC.

V usage is TRBV5-1 and J usage is TRBJ1-5; no reliable D call. Germline CDR1 and CDR2: SGHRS and YFSETQ. The CDR3 loop spans 14 amino acids. V lost 0 bases and J 0 bases, leaving 4 bases between the germline ends. The DNA for the CDR3 is TGCGCCAGCAGCTTGGGGTTTAGCAATCAGCCCCAGCATTTT. Translation gives CASSLGFSNQPQHF.

The gene calls are TRBV6-5 and TRBJ1-2, with D possibly TRBD1 on 5 matching bases. The CDR3 contains 14 residues. Germline-derived CDR1 and CDR2 are MNHEY and SVGAGI. V lost 4 bases, J lost 6 bases, and 15 bases lay in between. The CDR3 spells CASSSFGGFDGYTF. The CDR3 DNA is TGTGCCAGCAGTTCCTTTGGGGGTTTCGATGGCTACACCTTC.

V gene TRBV2 combines with J gene TRBJ2-3, with D perhaps matching TRBD1 (6 bases). This CDR3 is built from 13 residues. V lost 7 bases to trimming and J lost 3 bases, with 11 bases between them. Germline CDR1 and CDR2: SNHLY and FYNNEI. The DNA of the CDR3 is TGTGCCAGCACCACAGGGAGAACAGATACGCAGTATTTT. This codes for CASTTGRTDTQYF.

V usage is TRBV6-1 and J usage is TRBJ2-3; the D gene is possibly TRBD1 (8 bases). V was cut by 6 bases and J by 1 base, with 11 bases left in between. This CDR3 has 14 amino acids. The V gene's germline CDR1 is MNHNS and CDR2 SASEGT. CDR3 region: CASRAGQGTDTQYF. The CDR3 bases are TGTGCCAGCAGAGCGGGACAGGGCACAGATACGCAGTATTTT.

The J gene is TRBJ1-3, the V gene TRBV28; no reliable D call. CDR1 is MDHEN, CDR2 SYDVKM, per germline. The CDR3 is made up of 12 amino acids. Trimming left V 7 bases short and J 4 bases short, with 8 bases between. The CDR3 DNA follows: TGTGCCAGCACCCGGCCAGGAAACACCATATATTTT. This codes for CASTRPGNTIYF.

V and J are TRBV2 and TRBJ2-3; D gene ambiguous. The CDR3 sequence is 15 residues long. V was clipped by 6 bases and J by 0 bases, with 13 bases between them. Germline CDR1 and CDR2: SNHLY and FYNNEI. CDR3 protein: CASSPRVSSTDTQYF. In nucleotides, the CDR3 is TGTGCCAGCAGCCCTCGGGTCTCGAGCACAGATACGCAGTATTTT.

This clone appeared a single time. The chain joins TRBV4-2 to TRBJ1-6; D possibly corresponds to TRBD1 (5 bases). Per germline, CDR1 LGHNA and CDR2 YNFKEQ. V lost 1 base and J lost 10, with 14 bases in between. There are 15 residues in the CDR3. This chain's CDR3 is CASSQAIGTGSPLHF. DNA of the CDR3: TGTGCCAGCAGCCAAGCGATTGGGACGGGGTCACCCCTCCACTTT.

The rearrangement links TRBV29-1 to TRBJ2-5; TRBD1 or TRBD2 may be the D gene (6 bases each). The germline CDR1 and CDR2 sequences are SQVTM and ANQGSEA. The CDR3 is 13 residues long. Between the trimmed V and J ends, which lost 4 bases and 5 bases, there was a span of 14 bases. The CDR3 coding sequence is TGCAGCGTTGTTAGGGGGAGGTGGGAGACCCAGTACTTC. Protein sequence: CSVVRGRWETQYF.

A single count supports this clone. CDR3 nucleotide sequence: TGTGCCAGCAGCTCCGGGGTGTTAGGCACCGGGGAGCTGTTTTTT. This gives the protein CASSSGVLGTGELFF. This chain uses TRBV11-3 with TRBJ2-2; a possible D gene is TRBD2 (5 bases). V was clipped by 4 bases and J by 4 bases, with 13 bases between them. The CDR3 runs 15 residues. Per the germline V gene, CDR1 is SGHNT and CDR2 is YENEEA.